This TCR beta chain was recovered during a study of shared clonotypes between healthy human individuals. Here immunoSEQ multiplex PCR was the method, and the copy in TCRdb shows in-frame clones only, minus some. The sample yields roughly 2.2 million clones, over 90% seen once. The study, taken as a whole, reports: Generation probability values for non-shared clonotypes were lower than those for clonotypes shared by all four donors. Clonotype sharing among donors was expected to depend on sequencing depth.

A CD45RA+ naive subset and a CD45RA-negative memory subset were split from CD4+ cells. Notes on this clone: As yet, its antigen is unknown.

Germline loops: CDR1 MNHEY, CDR2 SMNVEV (reference sequence). The CDR3 has 15 amino acids. V lost 6 bases and J lost 8; bases outside the gene matches: 13. This TCR was sampled from a man younger than 35 in good health. Some clones in this sample may be carry-over from other donors' samples. The sample taken for sequencing was naive CD4+ T cells from PBMCs. Subset of the sample: CD45RA+ positively selected. The chain couples TRBV27 to TRBJ2-1; 7 nucleotides match TRBD2. The CDR3 DNA follows: TGTGCCAGCAGCAACGTACTAGCGATCGTCCATGAGCAGTTCTTC. The encoded protein is CASSNVLAIVHEQFF.